This entry concerns a single T cell receptor beta chain. The data were taken from a study of blood T cell repertoires in COVID-19. The wider study: The analysed material was cDNA or gDNA that came from T cells, B-cell-depleted T cells, or PBMCs.

Clones were read by immunoSEQ multiplex PCR, and TCRdb kept only the in-frame ones, dropping some. There are hundreds of thousands of clones in the sample; 88% occur only once, and about 1% lies in the top ten. This CDR3 comprises 14 residues. In germline, CDR1 is MNHEY, CDR2 SVGEGT. Trimming took 3 bases from V and 1 from J, leaving 9 bases between them. The clonotype was recovered from a woman in her 30s who had recovered from COVID-19. Sequenced input: PBMCs or T cells enriched from blood (not recorded which). The chain combines TRBV6-2 or TRBV6-3 with TRBJ1-2; possibly TRBD1 for D (5 bases). CDR3 amino acids: CASSYTTVNYGYTF. Written as DNA, the CDR3 is TGTGCCAGCAGTTATACGACAGTTAACTATGGCTACACCTTC.